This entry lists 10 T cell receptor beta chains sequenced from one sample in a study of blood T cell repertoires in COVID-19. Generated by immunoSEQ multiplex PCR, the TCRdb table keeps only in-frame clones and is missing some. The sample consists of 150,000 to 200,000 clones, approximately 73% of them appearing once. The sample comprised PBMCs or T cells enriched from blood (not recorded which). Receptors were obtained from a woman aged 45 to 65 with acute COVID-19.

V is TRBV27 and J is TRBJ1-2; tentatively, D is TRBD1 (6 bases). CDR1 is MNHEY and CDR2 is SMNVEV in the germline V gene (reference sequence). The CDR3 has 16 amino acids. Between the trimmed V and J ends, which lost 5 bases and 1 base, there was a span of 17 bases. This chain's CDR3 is CASSQEPTGSNYGYTF. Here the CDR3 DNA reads TGTGCCAGCAGTCAAGAACCGACAGGAAGTAACTATGGCTACACCTTC.

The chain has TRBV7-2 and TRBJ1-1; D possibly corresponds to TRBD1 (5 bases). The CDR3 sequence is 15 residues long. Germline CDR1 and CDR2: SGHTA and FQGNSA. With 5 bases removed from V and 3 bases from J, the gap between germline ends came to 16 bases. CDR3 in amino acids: CASSLPDKGDTEAFF. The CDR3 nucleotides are TGTGCCAGCAGCCTACCGGACAAGGGCGACACTGAAGCTTTCTTT.

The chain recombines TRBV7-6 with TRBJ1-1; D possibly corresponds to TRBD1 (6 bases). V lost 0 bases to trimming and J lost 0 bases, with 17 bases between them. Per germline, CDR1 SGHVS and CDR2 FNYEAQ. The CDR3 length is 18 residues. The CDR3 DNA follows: TGTGCCAGCAGCTTAGCCAAAGTTGGGGGCATTATGAACACTGAAGCTTTCTTT. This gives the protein CASSLAKVGGIMNTEAFF.

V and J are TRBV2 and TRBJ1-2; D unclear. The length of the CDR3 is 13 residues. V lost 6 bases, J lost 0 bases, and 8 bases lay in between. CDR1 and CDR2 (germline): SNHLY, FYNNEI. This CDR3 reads CASRAEANYGYTF. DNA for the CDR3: TGTGCCAGCAGGGCAGAGGCTAACTATGGCTACACCTTC. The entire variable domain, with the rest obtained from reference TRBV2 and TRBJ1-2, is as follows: EPEVTQTPSHQVTQMGQEVILRCVPISNHLYFYWYRQILGQKVEFLVSFYNNEISEKSEIFDDQFSVERPDGSNFTLKIRSTKLEDSAMYFCASRAEANYGYTFGSGTRLTVV.

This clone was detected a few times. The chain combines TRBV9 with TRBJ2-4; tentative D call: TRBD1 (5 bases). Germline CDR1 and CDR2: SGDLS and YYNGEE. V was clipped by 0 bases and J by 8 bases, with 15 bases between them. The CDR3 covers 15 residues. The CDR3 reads CASSVEGVVSDIQYF. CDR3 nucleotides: TGTGCCAGCAGCGTAGAAGGGGTGGTTTCGGACATTCAGTACTTC.

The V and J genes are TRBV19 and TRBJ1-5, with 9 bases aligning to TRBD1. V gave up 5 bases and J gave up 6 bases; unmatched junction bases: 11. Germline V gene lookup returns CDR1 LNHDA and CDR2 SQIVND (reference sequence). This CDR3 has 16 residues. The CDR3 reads CASSHTGGGQGQPQHF. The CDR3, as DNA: TGTGCCAGTAGTCATACAGGGGGCGGGCAGGGTCAGCCCCAGCATTTT.

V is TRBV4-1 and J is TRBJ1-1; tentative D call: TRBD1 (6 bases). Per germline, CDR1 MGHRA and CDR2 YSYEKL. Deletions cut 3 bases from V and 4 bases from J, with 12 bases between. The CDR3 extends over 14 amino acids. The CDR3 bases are TGCGCCAGCAGCCATAAGGACAGACTCACTGAAGCTTTCTTT. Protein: CASSHKDRLTEAFF.

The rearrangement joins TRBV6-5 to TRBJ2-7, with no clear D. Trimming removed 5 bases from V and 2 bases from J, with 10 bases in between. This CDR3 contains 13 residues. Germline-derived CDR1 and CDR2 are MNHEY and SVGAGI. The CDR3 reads CASSPGLTYEQYV. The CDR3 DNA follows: TGTGCCAGCAGTCCAGGCCTCACCTACGAGCAGTACGTC.

For the CDR3, the DNA is TGTGCCAGCAGCTTAGGAGGTACAGGGGCAGATACGCAGTATTTT. As protein: CASSLGGTGADTQYF. The chain recombines TRBV7-2 with TRBJ2-3; 7 positions match TRBD1. The CDR3 extends over 15 amino acids. Trimming at V came to 1 base and at J to 4 bases, leaving 5 bases not matched to a gene. Per germline, CDR1 SGHTA and CDR2 FQGNSA. The whole variable domain, remainder taken from reference TRBV7-2 and TRBJ2-3, is GAGVSQSPSNKVTEKGKDVELRCDPISGHTALYWYRQSLGQGLEFLIYFQGNSAPDKSGLPSDRFSAERTGGSVSTLTIQRTQQEDSAVYLCASSLGGTGADTQYFGPGTRLTVL.

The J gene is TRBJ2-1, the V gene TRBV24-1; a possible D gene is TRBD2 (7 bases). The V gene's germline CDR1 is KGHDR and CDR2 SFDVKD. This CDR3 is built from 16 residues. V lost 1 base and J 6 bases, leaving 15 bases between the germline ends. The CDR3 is CATSDFRGGVINEQFF. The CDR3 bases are TGTGCCACCAGTGATTTTAGAGGGGGGGTCATCAATGAGCAGTTCTTC.